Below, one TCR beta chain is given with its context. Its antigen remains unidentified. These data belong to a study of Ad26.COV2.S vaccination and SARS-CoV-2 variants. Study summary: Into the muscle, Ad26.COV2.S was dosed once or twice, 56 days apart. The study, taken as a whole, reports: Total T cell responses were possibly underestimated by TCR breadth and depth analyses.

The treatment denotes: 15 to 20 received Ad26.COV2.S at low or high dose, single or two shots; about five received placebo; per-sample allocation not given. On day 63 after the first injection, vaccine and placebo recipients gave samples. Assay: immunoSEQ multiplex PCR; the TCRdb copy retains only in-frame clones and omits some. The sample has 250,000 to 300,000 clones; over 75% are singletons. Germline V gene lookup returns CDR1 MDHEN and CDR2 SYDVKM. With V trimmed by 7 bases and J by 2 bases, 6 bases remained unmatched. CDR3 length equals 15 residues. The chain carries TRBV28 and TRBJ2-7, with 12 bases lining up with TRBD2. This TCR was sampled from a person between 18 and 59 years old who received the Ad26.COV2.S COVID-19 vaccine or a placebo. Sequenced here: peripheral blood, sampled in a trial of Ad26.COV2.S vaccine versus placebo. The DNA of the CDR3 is TGTGCCAGCATGTCCCTAGCGGGAGGGACCTACGAGCAGTACTTC. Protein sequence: CASMSLAGGTYEQYF.